The entry that follows covers one T cell receptor beta chain sequence. The CDR3 spans 20 residues. V was pared by 5 bases and J by 0 bases, with 20 bases of the junction left unmatched. The germline V gene has CDR1 SSHAT and CDR2 FNYEAQ (reference sequence). The data derive from a study of technical replicates of blood from four donors. This table comes from immunoSEQ multiplex PCR, and its TCRdb copy is limited to in-frame clones, with some not included. Altogether tens of thousands of clones are present, just over 90% being singletons, with the ten largest covering approximately 0.27%. The rearrangement uses TRBV7-7 and TRBJ2-7; the match to TRBD2 covers 9 bases. The sample comprised T cells isolated from PBMCs. The receptor was isolated from a human donor in good health. The CDR3 sequence: CASSPRVSGSFPPSSYEQYF. The CDR3 DNA reads TGTGCCAGCAGCCCCCGCGTTAGCGGGAGTTTCCCACCAAGCTCCTACGAGCAGTACTTC.